Below, 3 T cell receptor beta chains from the same sample are listed, as sequenced in a study of blood T cell repertoires in COVID-19. Generated by immunoSEQ multiplex PCR, the TCRdb table keeps only in-frame clones and is missing some. Counted here are fewer than 500,000 clones, around 90% occurring once; the ten biggest clones make up less than 0.95%. The material sequenced was peripheral blood. Receptor source: a man between 18 and 35 years old with COVID-19, enrolled during active disease.

The chain couples TRBV4-1 to TRBJ1-4, with TRBD1 matching 9 bases. The CDR3 consists of 15 residues. The germline V gene has CDR1 MGHRA and CDR2 YSYEKL. V trimming: 3 bases; J trimming: 6 bases; junction bases outside the gene matches: 5. CDR3 residues: CASSQRDRVDEKLFF. The CDR3 DNA follows: TGCGCCAGCAGCCAGCGGGACAGGGTTGATGAAAAACTGTTTTTT.

The J gene is TRBJ2-1, the V gene TRBV5-1; TRBD2 aligns across 10 bases. V shed 0 bases, J shed 8 bases, and the junction held 5 bases outside the gene matches. This CDR3 has 15 residues. The germline V gene encodes CDR1 SGHRS and CDR2 YFSETQ. The CDR3 spells CASSLVASGSDEQFF. In DNA, the CDR3 is TGCGCCAGCAGCTTGGTGGCTAGCGGGAGTGATGAGCAGTTCTTC.

V is TRBV27 and J is TRBJ2-2, with 9 nucleotides matching TRBD2. The germline V gene has CDR1 MNHEY and CDR2 SMNVEV (reference sequence). V gave up 8 bases and J gave up 0 bases; unmatched junction bases: 10. This CDR3 is 17 amino acids long. The CDR3 DNA reads TGTGCCAGCTCTTCGGGTAGCGGGGGCTCGAACACCGGGGAGCTGTTTTTT. Translating it yields CASSSGSGGSNTGELFF.